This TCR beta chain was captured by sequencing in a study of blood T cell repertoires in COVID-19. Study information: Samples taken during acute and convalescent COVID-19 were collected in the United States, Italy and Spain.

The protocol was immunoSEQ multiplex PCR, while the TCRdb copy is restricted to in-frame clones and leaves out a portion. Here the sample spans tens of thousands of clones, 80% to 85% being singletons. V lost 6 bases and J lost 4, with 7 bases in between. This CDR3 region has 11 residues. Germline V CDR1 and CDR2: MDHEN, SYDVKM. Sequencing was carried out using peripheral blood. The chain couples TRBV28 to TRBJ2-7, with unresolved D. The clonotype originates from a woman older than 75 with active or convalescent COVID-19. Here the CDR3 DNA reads TGTGCCAGCAGCATCCGGTACGAGCAGTACTTC. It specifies CASSIRYEQYF.